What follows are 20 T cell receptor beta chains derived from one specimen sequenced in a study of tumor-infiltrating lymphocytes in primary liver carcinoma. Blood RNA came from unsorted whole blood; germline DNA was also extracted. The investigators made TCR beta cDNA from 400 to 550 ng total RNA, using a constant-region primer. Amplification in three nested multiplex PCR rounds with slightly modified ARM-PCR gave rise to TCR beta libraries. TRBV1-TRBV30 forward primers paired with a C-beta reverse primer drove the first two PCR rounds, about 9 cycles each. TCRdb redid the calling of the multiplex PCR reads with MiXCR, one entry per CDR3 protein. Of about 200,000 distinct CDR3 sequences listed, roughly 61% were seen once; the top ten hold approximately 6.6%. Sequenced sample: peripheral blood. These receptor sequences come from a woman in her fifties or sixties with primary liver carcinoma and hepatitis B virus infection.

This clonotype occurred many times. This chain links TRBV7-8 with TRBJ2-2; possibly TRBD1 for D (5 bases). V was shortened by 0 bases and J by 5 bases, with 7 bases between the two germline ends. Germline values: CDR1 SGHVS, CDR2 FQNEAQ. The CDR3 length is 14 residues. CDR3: CASSLASGTGELFF. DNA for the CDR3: TGTGCCAGCAGCTTAGCATCAGGGACCGGGGAGCTGTTTTTT.

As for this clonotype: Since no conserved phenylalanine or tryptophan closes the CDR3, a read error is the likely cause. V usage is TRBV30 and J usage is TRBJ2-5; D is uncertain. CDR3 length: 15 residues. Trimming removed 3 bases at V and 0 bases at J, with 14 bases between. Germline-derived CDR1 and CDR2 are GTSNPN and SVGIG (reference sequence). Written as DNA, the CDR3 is TGTGCCTGGAGCCGTCCGGTGTCGTACCAAGAGACCCAGTACCTC. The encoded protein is CAWSRPVSYQETQYL.

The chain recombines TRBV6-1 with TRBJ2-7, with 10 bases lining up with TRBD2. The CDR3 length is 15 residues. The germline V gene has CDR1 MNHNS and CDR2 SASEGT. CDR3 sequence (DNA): TGTGCTAACAGTGACGCTAGCGGGAGACCCTACGAGCAGTACTTC. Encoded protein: CANSDASGRPYEQYF.

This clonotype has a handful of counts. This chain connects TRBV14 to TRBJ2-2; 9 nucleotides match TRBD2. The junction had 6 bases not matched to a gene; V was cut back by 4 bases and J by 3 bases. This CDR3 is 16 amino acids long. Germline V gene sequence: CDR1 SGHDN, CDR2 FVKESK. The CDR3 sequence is CASSRVGLAYTGELFF. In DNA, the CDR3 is TGTGCCAGCAGCCGCGTCGGACTAGCGTACACCGGGGAGCTGTTTTTT. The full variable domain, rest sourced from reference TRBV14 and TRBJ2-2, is EAGVTQFPSHSVIEKGQTVTLRCDPISGHDNLYWYRRVMGKEIKFLLHFVKESKQDESGMPNNRFLAERTGGTYSTLKVQPAELEDSGVYFCASSRVGLAYTGELFFGEGSRLTVL.

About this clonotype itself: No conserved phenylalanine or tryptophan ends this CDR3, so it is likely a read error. The CDR3 is CASSSPGPAAEQYY. The CDR3 DNA sequence: TGCGCCAGCAGCTCCCCCGGCCCTGCTGCAGAGCAGTACTAC. The genes are TRBV5-1 and TRBJ2-7; D unresolved. The CDR3 spans 14 residues. V was shortened by 3 bases and J by 7 bases, with 17 bases between the two germline ends. Germline V gene sequence: CDR1 SGHRS, CDR2 YFSETQ.

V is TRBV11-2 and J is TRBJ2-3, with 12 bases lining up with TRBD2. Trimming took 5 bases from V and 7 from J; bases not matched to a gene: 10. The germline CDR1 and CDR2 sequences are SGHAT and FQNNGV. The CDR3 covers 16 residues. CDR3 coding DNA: TGTGCCAGCAGCACGCCGACTAGCGGGAGACAAAATACGCAGTATTTT. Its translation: CASSTPTSGRQNTQYF.

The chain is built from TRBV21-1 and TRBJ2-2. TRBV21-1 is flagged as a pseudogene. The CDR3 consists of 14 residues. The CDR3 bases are TGTGCCACCTTAGCCTTTTATCACACCGGGGAGCTGTTTTTT. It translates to CATLAFYHTGELFF.

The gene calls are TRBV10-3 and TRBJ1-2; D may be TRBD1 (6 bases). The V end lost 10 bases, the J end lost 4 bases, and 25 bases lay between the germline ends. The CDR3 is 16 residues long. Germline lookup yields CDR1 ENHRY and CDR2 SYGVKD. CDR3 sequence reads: CATRLEDSADIYGYTF. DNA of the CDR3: TGTGCCACCCGACTAGAGGACAGCGCGGATATCTATGGCTACACCTTC.

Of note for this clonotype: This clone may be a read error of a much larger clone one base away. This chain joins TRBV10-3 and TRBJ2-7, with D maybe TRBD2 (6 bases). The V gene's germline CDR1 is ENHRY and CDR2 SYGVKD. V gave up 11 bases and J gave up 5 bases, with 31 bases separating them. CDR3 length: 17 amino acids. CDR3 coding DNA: TGTGCCTCTCAGTCGGGGACGGGAGAAAGAGGAACCCACGAGCAGTACTTC. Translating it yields CASQSGTGERGTHEQYF.

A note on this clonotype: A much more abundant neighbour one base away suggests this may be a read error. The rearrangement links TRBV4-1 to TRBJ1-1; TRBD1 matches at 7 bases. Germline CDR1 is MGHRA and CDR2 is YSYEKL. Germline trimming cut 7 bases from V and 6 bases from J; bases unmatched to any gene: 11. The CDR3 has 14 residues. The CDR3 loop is CASIPGGLFAEAFF. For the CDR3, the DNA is TGCGCCAGCATCCCAGGGGGGTTGTTCGCTGAAGCTTTCTTT.

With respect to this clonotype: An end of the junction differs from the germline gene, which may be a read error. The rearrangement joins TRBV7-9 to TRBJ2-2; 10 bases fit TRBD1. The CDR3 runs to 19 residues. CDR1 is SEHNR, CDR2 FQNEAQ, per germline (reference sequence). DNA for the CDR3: TGTGCCAGCAGCCCCCTGCCGGGACAGGGGAAAGGGAACACCGAGGAGCTGTTTTTT. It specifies CASSPLPGQGKGNTEELFF.

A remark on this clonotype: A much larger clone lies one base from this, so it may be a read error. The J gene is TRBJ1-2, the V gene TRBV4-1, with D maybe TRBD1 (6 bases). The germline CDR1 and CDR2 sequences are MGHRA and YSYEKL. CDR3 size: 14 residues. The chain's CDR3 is CGSSPSRDIYGYTF. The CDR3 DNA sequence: TGCGGCAGCAGCCCTTCCCGGGACATTTATGGCTACACCTTC.

The CDR3 coding sequence is TGTGCCACCAGTGATTTAGGACCGTCCCTCCAGCATTTT. Translated, it gives CATSDLGPSLQHF. This rearrangement joins TRBV24-1 to TRBJ1-5; D gene unclear. The V end lost 1 base, the J end lost 12 bases, and 12 bases lay between the germline ends. This CDR3 region has 13 residues. Per the germline V gene, CDR1 is KGHDR and CDR2 is SFDVKD.

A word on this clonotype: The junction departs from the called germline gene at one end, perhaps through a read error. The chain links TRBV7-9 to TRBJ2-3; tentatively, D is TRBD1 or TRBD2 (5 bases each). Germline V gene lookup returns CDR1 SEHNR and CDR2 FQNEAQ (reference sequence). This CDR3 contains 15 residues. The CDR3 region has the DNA TGTGCCAGCAGCTTAGGATGGGGGAACACAGATAGGCAGTATTTT. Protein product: CASSLGWGNTDRQYF. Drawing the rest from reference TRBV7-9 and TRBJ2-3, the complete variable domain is DTGVSQNPRHKITKRGQNVTFRCDPISEHNRLYWYRQTLGQGPEFLTYFQNEAQLEKSRLLSDRFSAERPKGSFSTLEIQRTEQGDSAMYLCASSLGWGNTDRQYFGPGTRLTVL.

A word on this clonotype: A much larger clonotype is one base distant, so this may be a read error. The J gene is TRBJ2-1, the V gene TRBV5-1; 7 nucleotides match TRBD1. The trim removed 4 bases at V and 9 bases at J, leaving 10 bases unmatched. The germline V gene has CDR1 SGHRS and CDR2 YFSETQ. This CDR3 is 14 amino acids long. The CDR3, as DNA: TGCGCCAGCAGCCTCCGGACAGGAAGAAGTGAGCAGTTCTTC. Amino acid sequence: CASSLRTGRSEQFF.

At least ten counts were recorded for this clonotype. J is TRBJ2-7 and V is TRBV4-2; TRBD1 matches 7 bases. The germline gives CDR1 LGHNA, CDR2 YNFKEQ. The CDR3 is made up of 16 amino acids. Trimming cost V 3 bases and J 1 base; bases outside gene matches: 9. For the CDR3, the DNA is TGTGCCAGCAGCCAGGTACACGGGGACAGATCCTACGAGCAGTACTTC. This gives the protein CASSQVHGDRSYEQYF.

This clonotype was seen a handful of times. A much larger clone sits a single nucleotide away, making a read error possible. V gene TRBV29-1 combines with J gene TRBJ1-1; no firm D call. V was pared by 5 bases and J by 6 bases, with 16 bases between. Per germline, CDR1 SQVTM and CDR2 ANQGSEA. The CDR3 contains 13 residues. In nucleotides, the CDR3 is TGCAGCGTTTACGGATCAGCGGCGGCTGAAGCTTTCTTT. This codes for CSVYGSAAAEAFF.

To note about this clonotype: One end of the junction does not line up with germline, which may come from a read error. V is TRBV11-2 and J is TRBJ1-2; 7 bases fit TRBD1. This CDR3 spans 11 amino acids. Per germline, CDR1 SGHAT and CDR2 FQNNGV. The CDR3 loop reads CVSGTGDGYTF. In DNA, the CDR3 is TGTGTCAGCGGAACAGGGGATGGCTACACCTTC.

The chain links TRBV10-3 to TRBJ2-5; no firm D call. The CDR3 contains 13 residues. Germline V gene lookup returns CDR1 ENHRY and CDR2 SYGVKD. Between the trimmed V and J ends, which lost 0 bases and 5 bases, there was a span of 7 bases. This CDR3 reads CAISESALETQYF. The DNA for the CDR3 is TGTGCCATCAGTGAGTCGGCGTTGGAGACCCAGTACTTC.

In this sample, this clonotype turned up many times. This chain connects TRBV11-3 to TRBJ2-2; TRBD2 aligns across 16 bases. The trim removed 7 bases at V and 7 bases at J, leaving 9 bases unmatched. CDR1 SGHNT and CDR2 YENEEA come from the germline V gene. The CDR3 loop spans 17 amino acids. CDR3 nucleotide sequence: TGTGCCAGCACCTCGGGACTAGCGGGAGGGCCCGGCGGGGAGCTGTTTTTT. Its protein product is CASTSGLAGGPGGELFF.